Presented here are 31 T cell receptor beta chains from one specimen sequenced in a study of blood T cells in healthy people across ages. PCR was performed a second time for about 7 to 12 cycles using a sample-barcoded 5' primer and a J-beta primer mix. TCRdb reprocessed the 5' RACE reads via MiXCR and lists one record per CDR3 protein. The table includes over a million distinct CDR3 sequences, 20% to 25% detected once. The sample also formed part of further work on T cells of mothers and their children.

The specimen was blood. Receptors originate from a girl aged 2 to 9 in good health.

The chain joins TRBV12-5 to TRBJ1-1; 7 nucleotides line up with TRBD1. This CDR3 is 15 amino acids long. CDR1 and CDR2 from the germline V gene are LGHNT and FRNRAP. V lost 4 bases, J lost 6 bases, and 11 bases stayed unmatched. CDR3 bases: TGTGCTAGTGGTTCTGATCTCGGGACAGCCCCTGAAGCTTTCTTT. This codes for CASGSDLGTAPEAFF.

The chain carries TRBV7-9 and TRBJ1-1, with D uncertain. There are 14 residues in the CDR3. V was shortened by 7 bases and J by 1 base, with 13 bases between the two germline ends. Germline V gene sequence: CDR1 SEHNR, CDR2 FQNEAQ (reference sequence). CDR3 nucleotides: TGTGCCAGCACTGCCGGAATCTCGAACACTGAAGCTTTCTTT. Translating it yields CASTAGISNTEAFF.

This chain uses TRBV20-1 with TRBJ2-1; 8 bases are a match to TRBD2. The J segment lost 4 bases and the V segment lost 1 base, leaving 9 bases of the junction unmatched. Germline loops: CDR1 DFQATT, CDR2 SNEGSKA (reference sequence). The CDR3 has 16 amino acids. CDR3 sequence reads: CSARARAGESYNEQFF. The CDR3 DNA sequence: TGCAGTGCTAGAGCCCGAGCGGGAGAGTCTTACAATGAGCAGTTCTTC.

This clonotype was counted between two and nine times. The chain combines TRBV3-1 with TRBJ2-3; 10 nucleotides match TRBD2. The CDR3 is 15 residues long. The germline gives CDR1 LGHDT, CDR2 YNNKEL (reference sequence). The trim removed 4 bases at V and 2 bases at J, leaving 3 bases unmatched. CDR3 coding DNA: TGTGCCAGCAGCCCACTAGCGGGACACACAGATACGCAGTATTTT. Amino acids: CASSPLAGHTDTQYF.

The chain combines TRBV27 with TRBJ2-5, with D hard to call. The assigned J gene may be wrong: the sequence end matches TRBJ2-1 better. Germline values: CDR1 MNHEY, CDR2 SMNVEV (reference sequence). The CDR3 has 13 residues. CDR3 amino acids: CASSYTILHEQFF. Written as DNA, the CDR3 is TGTGCCAGCAGTTATACCATTCTCCATGAGCAGTTCTTC.

The chain is built from TRBV29-1 and TRBJ2-7, with a tentative D call TRBD2 (6 bases). V gave up 4 bases and J gave up 3 bases, with 13 bases separating them. The CDR3 is 13 residues long. Germline loops: CDR1 SQVTM, CDR2 ANQGSEA. CDR3 coding DNA: TGCAGCGTTGGGGGGGTGCTACGCTACGAGCAGTACTTC. Amino acid sequence: CSVGGVLRYEQYF.

The table lists this clonotype with a few counts. The chain couples TRBV4-2 to TRBJ1-1; possibly TRBD1 for D (5 bases). Germline values: CDR1 LGHNA, CDR2 YNFKEQ. The CDR3 has 15 amino acids. V was trimmed by 6 bases and J by 1 base, leaving 15 bases between them. CDR3 residues: CASSLSRVTNTEAFF. In DNA form, the CDR3 reads TGTGCCAGCAGTCTGTCCAGGGTGACGAACACTGAAGCTTTCTTT.

This clonotype was picked up a small number of times. The rearrangement uses TRBV6-5 and TRBJ2-7, with D maybe TRBD1 (5 bases). CDR3 length: 13 residues. Trimming cost V 4 bases and J 6 bases, with 13 bases left between them. Germline V gene sequence: CDR1 MNHEY, CDR2 SVGAGI. Here the CDR3 reads CASSFIQGTEQYF. The CDR3 nucleotides read TGTGCCAGCAGTTTCATCCAGGGAACCGAGCAGTACTTC.

This clonotype was observed a few times. This chain joins TRBV12-3 or TRBV12-4 and TRBJ2-5; the D gene is possibly TRBD1 (5 bases). V was shortened by 4 bases and J by 3 bases, with 6 bases between the two germline ends. The CDR3 runs to 12 residues. CDR3 sequence reads: CASSSQEETQYF. DNA for the CDR3: TGTGCCAGCAGTTCACAGGAAGAGACCCAGTACTTC.

The rearrangement joins TRBV7-9 to TRBJ2-5; 7 nucleotides match TRBD1. Looked up from germline, CDR1 is SEHNR and CDR2 is FQNEAQ (reference sequence). With 6 bases clipped from V and 4 bases from J, the junction kept 11 bases outside the gene matches. This CDR3 is built from 15 residues. The CDR3 loop is CASRGIRGGGETQYF. CDR3 sequence (DNA): TGTGCCAGCAGGGGGATACGAGGGGGCGGAGAGACCCAGTACTTC.

This clonotype was picked up many times. The chain has TRBV2 and TRBJ2-7; D call uncertain. Germline V gives CDR1 SNHLY, CDR2 FYNNEI. This CDR3 region has 12 residues. The V gene lost 4 bases and the J gene lost 3 bases, with 7 bases spanning the gap. This CDR3 reads CASSGGVYEQYF. The CDR3, as DNA: TGTGCCAGCAGTGGAGGAGTCTACGAGCAGTACTTC.

This clonotype was observed a few times. The rearrangement uses TRBV6-5 and TRBJ1-2; D possibly corresponds to TRBD1 (5 bases). Trimming took 7 bases from V and 8 from J, leaving 17 bases between them. The CDR3 has 13 residues. The germline CDR1 and CDR2 sequences are MNHEY and SVGAGI. CDR3 DNA: TGTGCCAGCACAATAATGGTGGGACGGGGCTACACCTTC. This sequence encodes CASTIMVGRGYTF.

This clonotype was seen more than once but under ten times. V usage is TRBV10-3 and J usage is TRBJ1-3; D is undetermined. The CDR3 is 10 amino acids. The germline V and J ends were trimmed by 10 bases and 7 bases, with 8 bases remaining between them. CDR1 is ENHRY, CDR2 SYGVKD, per germline. In nucleotides, the CDR3 is TGTGCCACCGAAAACAACACCATATATTTT. Protein product: CATENNTIYF.

Only a few counts were recorded for this clonotype. The V gene is TRBV28, the J gene TRBJ2-4; 11 positions agree with TRBD2. The CDR3 is 14 amino acids. The V and J ends lost 4 bases and 6 bases, in that order; junction bases with no gene match: 2. The V gene's germline CDR1 is MDHEN and CDR2 SYDVKM. This chain's CDR3 is CASSSTSGRNIQYF. The CDR3 nucleotides read TGTGCCAGCAGTTCCACTAGCGGGAGAAACATTCAGTACTTC.

This clonotype was detected a few times. The chain links TRBV4-1 to TRBJ2-5, with D hard to call. The J call is uncertain, as TRBJ2-7 better fits the DNA end. Germline CDR1 is MGHRA and CDR2 is YSYEKL. The CDR3 is 13 amino acids. CDR3 residues: CASSQEVSYEQYF. The CDR3 DNA reads TGCGCCAGCAGCCAAGAGGTGAGCTACGAGCAGTACTTC.

This rearrangement joins TRBV12-5 to TRBJ2-3; TRBD2 might be the D (6 bases). The germline CDR1 and CDR2 sequences are LGHNT and FRNRAP. The length of the CDR3 is 13 residues. The V gene lost 8 bases and the J gene lost 4 bases, with 13 bases spanning the gap. CDR3 loop: CASRRSGSDTQYF. CDR3 coding DNA: TGTGCTAGTCGGCGGAGCGGGTCAGATACGCAGTATTTT. The complete variable domain, with remaining parts taken from reference TRBV12-5 and TRBJ2-3, reads DARVTQTPRHKVTEMGQEVTMRCQPILGHNTVFWYRQTMMQGLELLAYFRNRAPLDDSGMPKDRFSAEMPDATLATLKIQPSEPRDSAVYFCASRRSGSDTQYFGPGTRLTVL.

V is TRBV10-3 and J is TRBJ1-1; D is undetermined. The CDR3 has 13 amino acids. Germline V gives CDR1 ENHRY, CDR2 SYGVKD. Trimming removed 2 bases from V and 5 bases from J, with 9 bases in between. The CDR3 spells CAISESSGTEAFF. Written as DNA, the CDR3 is TGTGCCATCAGTGAGAGTTCGGGGACTGAAGCTTTCTTT.

The chain recombines TRBV27 with TRBJ1-4; 9 positions agree with TRBD1. The CDR3 loop spans 15 amino acids. After removal of 4 bases from V and 7 bases from J, the junction contained 7 bases not matched to a gene. Germline CDR1 is MNHEY and CDR2 is SMNVEV (reference sequence). In DNA, the CDR3 is TGTGCCAGCAGTTCTTCCGGGACAGGGAGTGAAAAACTGTTTTTT. Amino acid sequence: CASSSSGTGSEKLFF.

This chain connects TRBV4-3 to TRBJ1-1; the D gene is possibly TRBD1 (5 bases). The germline CDR1 and CDR2 sequences are LGHNA and YSLEER. The ends were cut back, 5 bases at V and 8 bases at J, with 15 bases in the middle. This CDR3 contains 13 residues. CDR3 DNA: TGCGCCAGCAGCACCCTTGACGGGGGGGAAGCTTTCTTT. This sequence encodes CASSTLDGGEAFF.

This clonotype was recorded a few times. This chain uses TRBV6-6 with TRBJ2-5; 7 bases agree with TRBD2. The J call is doubtful: the DNA matches TRBJ2-1 better. Germline V gene lookup returns CDR1 MNHNY and CDR2 SVGAGI (reference sequence). This CDR3 is 15 amino acids long. For the CDR3, the DNA is TGTGCCAGCAGTTACGGCCTAGCGGCTGAGAATGAGCAGTTCTTC. Translated: CASSYGLAAENEQFF.

This clonotype was found many times. V and J are TRBV12-3 or TRBV12-4 and TRBJ2-5, with 7 positions matching TRBD1. The trim removed 3 bases at V and 2 bases at J, leaving 9 bases unmatched. CDR3 size: 16 residues. CDR3 residues: CASSFVPHRGQETQYF. CDR3 sequence (DNA): TGTGCCAGCAGTTTCGTACCCCACAGGGGACAAGAGACCCAGTACTTC.

The gene calls are TRBV20-1 and TRBJ2-7, with D hard to call. V lost 5 bases and J 3 bases, leaving 11 bases between the germline ends. The V gene's germline CDR1 is DFQATT and CDR2 SNEGSKA (reference sequence). The CDR3 sequence is 12 residues long. CDR3 in amino acids: CSAGSLVYEQYF. The CDR3 DNA reads as TGCAGTGCTGGCTCTCTAGTCTACGAGCAGTACTTC.

V is TRBV7-2 and J is TRBJ2-3; D is undetermined. Germline-derived CDR1 and CDR2 are SGHTA and FQGNSA. The CDR3 runs to 13 residues. V lost 1 base and J 3 bases, leaving 5 bases between the germline ends. The CDR3 region is CASSLDWTDTQYF. CDR3 nucleotides: TGTGCCAGCAGCTTAGATTGGACAGATACGCAGTATTTT. Drawing the rest from reference TRBV7-2 and TRBJ2-3, the complete variable domain is GAGVSQSPSNKVTEKGKDVELRCDPISGHTALYWYRQSLGQGLEFLIYFQGNSAPDKSGLPSDRFSAERTGGSVSTLTIQRTQQEDSAVYLCASSLDWTDTQYFGPGTRLTVL.

This clonotype has only a few counts. V is TRBV4-1 and J is TRBJ2-3; the D gene is possibly TRBD2 (5 bases). This CDR3 comprises 17 residues. The V end lost 1 base, the J end lost 1 base, and 15 bases lay between the germline ends. Per germline, CDR1 MGHRA and CDR2 YSYEKL. CDR3 DNA: TGCGCCAGCAGCCAAGCGGAAGTAGCGTGGGGCACAGATACGCAGTATTTT. Its translation is CASSQAEVAWGTDTQYF.

A remark on this clonotype: One end of the junction is discordant with germline, which a read error may explain. The gene calls are TRBV20-1 and TRBJ2-7, with 10 bases fitting TRBD2. Near its end, the DNA agrees better with TRBJ2-5, so the J call may be wrong. Germline V gives CDR1 DFQATT, CDR2 SNEGSKA (reference sequence). CDR3 size: 17 residues. DNA for the CDR3: TGCAGTGCTGGAGATTATATGCGGACTAGCGGACAAGAGACCCAGTACTTC. This codes for CSAGDYMRTSGQETQYF.

This CDR3 is CATAESGANVLTF. The CDR3 nucleotides are TGTGCCACCGCTGAAAGTGGGGCCAACGTCCTGACTTTC. This chain uses TRBV24-1 with TRBJ2-6, with D unclear. This CDR3 has 13 amino acids. Deletions cut 9 bases from V and 3 bases from J, with 8 bases between. Germline-derived CDR1 and CDR2 are KGHDR and SFDVKD.

This clonotype turned up a few times. This rearrangement joins TRBV15 to TRBJ2-5; 10 bases fit TRBD2. Per germline, CDR1 LNHNV and CDR2 YYDKDF (reference sequence). The ends lost 2 bases at V and 2 bases at J; junction bases unmatched: 5. The CDR3 has 16 amino acids. This CDR3 reads CATSRFHSGGQETQYF. The CDR3 nucleotides are TGTGCCACCAGCAGATTCCATAGCGGGGGGCAAGAGACCCAGTACTTC.

The chain links TRBV12-3 or TRBV12-4 to TRBJ1-4; 10 bases are shared with TRBD1. The V and J ends lost 5 bases and 6 bases, in that order; junction bases with no gene match: 3. The length of the CDR3 is 14 residues. CDR3 in DNA: TGTGCCAGCAGTCGACAGGGGGCGGATGAAAAACTGTTTTTT. Residues: CASSRQGADEKLFF.

This clonotype was observed a few times. V usage is TRBV2 and J usage is TRBJ2-5; possibly TRBD1 for D (6 bases). TRBJ2-7 matches the DNA end more closely, so the J call is doubtful. CDR1 is SNHLY, CDR2 FYNNEI, per germline. The CDR3 is 14 residues long. CDR3: CARKTVQGGNEQYF. CDR3 coding DNA: TGTGCCAGGAAGACTGTACAGGGTGGTAACGAGCAGTACTTC.

There are a few counts of this clonotype. The rearrangement links TRBV15 to TRBJ2-1; D is ambiguous. V was trimmed by 3 bases and J by 11 bases, leaving 11 bases between them. The CDR3 consists of 12 residues. Germline CDR1 reads LNHNV; CDR2 reads YYDKDF (reference sequence). CDR3: CATSSWVAKQFF. The CDR3, as DNA: TGTGCCACCAGCAGTTGGGTAGCTAAGCAGTTCTTC.

This clonotype turned up a few times. The J gene is TRBJ2-2, the V gene TRBV12-3 or TRBV12-4; possible D gene TRBD2, 6 bases. The V gene lost 8 bases and the J gene lost 6 bases, with 10 bases spanning the gap. The CDR3 runs 12 residues. The CDR3 sequence is CASDWRAGELFF. The CDR3 DNA follows: TGTGCCAGCGATTGGAGGGCCGGGGAGCTGTTTTTT.